Described below is a single TCR beta chain sequence and its context. The specificity of this receptor is unknown. No quality values exist for individual bases; no much larger clone is one base distant. The collaborating institutions used their own protocols to collect whole blood in K2EDTA tubes. For TCRbeta analysis, collaborators shipped samples in one of three forms: frozen whole blood, isolated PBMCs, or DNA extracted from either of those sample types. The immunoSEQ Assay, a bias-controlled multiplex PCR, was used to amplify TCRbeta CDR3 regions from genomic DNA. Per the original workflow: Nucleated cell counts per sample were estimated from amplification of reference gene primers within the assay. To quantify the absolute abundance of each unique TCRbeta CDR3 rearrangement, sequence reads were collapsed and filtered. For each sample, productive Simpson clonality was calculated by taking the square root of Simpson's diversity index across productive rearrangements. TCRdb's version of the immuneACCESS table is confined to in-frame rearrangements and falls short of the full clone set. An unresolved V gene accounts for under half of the shortfall where checked; the remainder is of unknown origin. V, J and clone size are taken as reported in that table, and D and trimming were inferred from the DNA itself. Counted in this sample were around 100,000 clones; 85% to 90% of them appeared once. The ten largest make up 15% of the sample.

The germline V gene supplies CDR1 MNHEY and CDR2 SVGAGI. V is cut back by 6 bases and J by 10 bases, with 13 bases in the junction unmatched. The CDR3 has 15 amino acids, counting the end cysteine and phenylalanine. The read is trimmed to its CDR3 DNA, 45 bases read in frame from base 1. The data were taken from a study of blood T cell repertoires in COVID-19 (dated by TCRdb to 2018 to 2021). Regarding the complete study: Collaborator samples came from the United States, Italy and Spain and covered acute and convalescent phases of COVID-19. The repertoires were made available in a free public database intended to serve as a resource for research on the immune response to SARS-CoV-2. The samples were drawn from the first 160 participants of the ongoing ImmuneRACE study and from about 1,200 subjects provided by 6 global collaborators. Deeply sampled blood TCRbeta repertoires from subjects exposed to, actively infected with, or recovered from COVID-19 were included in the dataset. Where available, HLA class I and class II types were taken from metadata supplied by the sample provider and were not determined by assay-based typing. The sample metadata nearly always contained a de-identified subject ID, COVID-19 status, age in years and sex. The material from the prospective study consisted of cDNA or gDNA derived from T cells, B-cell-depleted T cells, or PBMCs. The full study reports these points: The quantity of clinical and demographic metadata differed by source and by participant and was supplied without curation.

The receptor was derived from a man aged 45-60 years with acute or convalescent COVID-19. The chain couples TRBV6-5 to TRBJ2-1, and 9 junctional nucleotides match TRBD2. Sequenced material: peripheral blood. The nucleotides read TGTGCCAGCAGCTCCCATTCTGCTAGCGGGATAGAGCAGTTCTTC. This sequence encodes CASSSHSASGIEQFF.